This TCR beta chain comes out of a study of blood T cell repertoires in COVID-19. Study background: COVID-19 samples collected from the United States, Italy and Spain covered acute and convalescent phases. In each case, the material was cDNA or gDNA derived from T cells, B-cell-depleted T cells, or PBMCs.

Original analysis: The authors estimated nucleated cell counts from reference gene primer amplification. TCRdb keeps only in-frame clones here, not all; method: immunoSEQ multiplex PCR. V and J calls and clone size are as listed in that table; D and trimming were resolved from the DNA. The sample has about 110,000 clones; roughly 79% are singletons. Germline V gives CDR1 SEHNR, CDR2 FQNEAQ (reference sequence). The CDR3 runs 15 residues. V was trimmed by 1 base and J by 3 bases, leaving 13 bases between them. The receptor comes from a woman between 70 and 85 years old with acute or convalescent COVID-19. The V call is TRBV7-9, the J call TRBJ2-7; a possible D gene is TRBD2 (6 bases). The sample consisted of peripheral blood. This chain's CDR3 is CASSLGPGLFYEQYF. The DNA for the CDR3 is TGTGCCAGCAGCTTAGGTCCGGGACTCTTCTACGAGCAGTACTTC.